Following are 14 T cell receptor beta chains from one sample sequenced in a study of PD-L1 blockade in urothelial cancer. TCRdb keeps only in-frame clones here, not all; method: immunoSEQ multiplex PCR. The repertoire holds over 45,000 clones, about 86% seen once, with 2.5% to 3.5% in the top ten. Sequenced here: PBMCs, sampled around atezolizumab (anti-PD-L1) treatment. These receptor sequences come from a man aged 45 to 65 with urothelial cancer.

This rearrangement joins TRBV6-5 to TRBJ1-6; the D gene is possibly TRBD1 (6 bases). Germline V gives CDR1 MNHEY, CDR2 SVGAGI. The CDR3 runs to 14 residues. Trimming shortened V by 5 bases and J by 10 bases, and 15 bases separated the two germline ends. The CDR3 reads CASSTNRERSPLHF. The CDR3 region has the DNA TGTGCCAGCAGTACAAACAGGGAGAGATCACCCCTCCACTTT.

V gene TRBV5-6 combines with J gene TRBJ2-3; weak D call: TRBD2 (5 bases). Between the trimmed V and J ends, which lost 3 bases and 2 bases, there was a span of 16 bases. The germline CDR1 and CDR2 sequences are SGHDT and YYEEEE. This CDR3 spans 16 amino acids. Written as DNA, the CDR3 is TGTGCCAGCAGCTACCGTCCGAGACTAAACACAGATACGCAGTATTTT. Residues: CASSYRPRLNTDTQYF.

This chain uses TRBV18 with TRBJ2-3, with D uncertain. The CDR3 has 11 amino acids. In germline, CDR1 is KGHSH, CDR2 LQKENI. Trimming stripped 6 bases from V and 3 bases from J, with 4 bases between. CDR3 protein: CASSLTDTQYF. The CDR3 DNA reads TGTGCCAGCTCCCTAACAGATACGCAGTATTTT.

The chain employs TRBV28 and TRBJ2-7, with D perhaps TRBD2 (5 bases). Germline CDR1 MDHEN, CDR2 SYDVKM. CDR3 length: 13 residues. Between the trimmed V and J ends, which lost 5 bases and 7 bases, there was a span of 15 bases. The chain's CDR3 is CASSPPGMREQYF. The CDR3 DNA is TGTGCCAGCAGTCCACCGGGGATGAGAGAGCAGTACTTC.

The chain employs TRBV7-9 and TRBJ2-5; D is ambiguous. Germline CDR1 is SEHNR and CDR2 is FQNEAQ (reference sequence). CDR3 length: 13 residues. Trimming shortened V by 7 bases and J by 0 bases, and 9 bases separated the two germline ends. The CDR3: CASTMLYQETQYF. CDR3 nucleotide sequence: TGTGCCAGCACTATGCTGTACCAAGAGACCCAGTACTTC.

This clone was seen a handful of times. The chain joins TRBV4-2 to TRBJ1-5; the D is unclear. The CDR3 is 17 residues long. Germline lookup yields CDR1 LGHNA and CDR2 YNFKEQ. Between the trimmed V and J ends, which lost 1 base and 7 bases, there was a span of 20 bases. This chain's CDR3 is CASSQGTFSPRGQPQHF. DNA of the CDR3: TGTGCCAGCAGCCAAGGAACGTTCTCCCCCCGCGGCCAGCCCCAGCATTTT.

This clone is a singleton in its sample. Mismatch with germline at one junction end may stem from a read error. J is TRBJ2-1 and V is TRBV5-6, with a possible D match to TRBD2 (5 bases). This CDR3 has 13 amino acids. CDR1 is SGHDT and CDR2 is YYEEEE in the germline V gene. In nucleotides, the CDR3 is TGTGCCAGCAGCTTACTTAGCGAGCCGTCCCGTGTCTTC. Translated, it gives CASSLLSEPSRVF.

The V and J genes are TRBV5-8 and TRBJ2-5; 9 bases fit TRBD1. The CDR3 has 15 amino acids. Trimming took 3 bases from V and 5 from J; bases not matched to a gene: 8. Germline values: CDR1 SGHTS, CDR2 YDEGEE. CDR3 in amino acids: CASSSGTGTRETQYF. The CDR3 DNA reads TGTGCCAGCAGCTCAGGGACAGGGACACGGGAGACCCAGTACTTC.

V usage is TRBV2 and J usage is TRBJ1-3; D is unclear. Germline CDR1 reads SNHLY; CDR2 reads FYNNEI. This CDR3 has 14 amino acids. Between the trimmed V and J ends, which lost 1 base and 6 bases, there was a span of 10 bases. The CDR3 loop reads CASSEVQIVNTIYF. In DNA, the CDR3 is TGTGCCAGCAGTGAAGTCCAGATTGTAAACACCATATATTTT.

The rearrangement uses TRBV6-6 and TRBJ1-2; D gene unclear. Per the germline V gene, CDR1 is MNHNY and CDR2 is SVGAGI (reference sequence). This CDR3 has 14 amino acids. Trimming stripped 8 bases from V and 5 bases from J, with 18 bases between. Written as DNA, the CDR3 is TGTGCCAGCGAACCCGACGCGGGGAGGTATGGCTACACCTTC. Its translation: CASEPDAGRYGYTF.

The V gene is TRBV19, the J gene TRBJ2-3; D not resolved. The CDR3 has 13 residues. Germline V gene lookup returns CDR1 LNHDA and CDR2 SQIVND (reference sequence). Trimming shortened V by 4 bases and J by 2 bases, and 7 bases separated the two germline ends. CDR3 protein: CASSNQNTDTQYF. The DNA for the CDR3 is TGTGCCAGTAGTAACCAGAACACAGATACGCAGTATTTT.

This clone showed up just once. The chain combines TRBV28 with TRBJ2-2; D uncertain. The CDR3 loop spans 13 amino acids. The V gene lost 3 bases and the J gene lost 3 bases, with 5 bases spanning the gap. Germline V gene lookup returns CDR1 MDHEN and CDR2 SYDVKM. The CDR3 DNA follows: TGTGCCAGCAGTTTTCGGTACACCGGGGAGCTGTTTTTT. This encodes CASSFRYTGELFF. The full variable domain, completed using reference TRBV28 and TRBJ2-2, is DVKVTQSSRYLVKRTGEKVFLECVQDMDHENMFWYRQDPGLGLRLIYFSYDVKMKEKGDIPEGYSVSREKKERFSLILESASTNQTSMYLCASSFRYTGELFFGEGSRLTVL.

The CDR3 nucleotides are TGTGCCAGCAGCGTGACAGGAGTCACGGAAAAACTGTTTTTT. Translation gives CASSVTGVTEKLFF. The V call is TRBV9, the J call TRBJ1-4; D is possibly TRBD1 (6 bases). Germline V gene sequence: CDR1 SGDLS, CDR2 YYNGEE. Deletions cut 2 bases from V and 8 bases from J, with 13 bases between. The CDR3 spans 14 residues.

The J gene is TRBJ2-2, the V gene TRBV5-4, with D possibly TRBD1 on 6 matching bases. V was cut by 4 bases and J by 4 bases, with 14 bases left in between. The CDR3 sequence is 15 residues long. CDR1 is SGHNT, CDR2 YYREEE, per germline (reference sequence). CDR3 protein: CASSLQGRGTGELFF. As DNA, the CDR3 is TGTGCCAGCAGCCTACAGGGACGGGGCACCGGGGAGCTGTTTTTT.